Following are 19 T cell receptor beta chains from one sample sequenced in a study of T cell responses to AZD1222 COVID-19 vaccine (dated by TCRdb to about 2021). Explained via the paper, the time point label denotes: baseline before first vaccination. The library relied on the immunoSEQ multiplex PCR assay. TCRdb holds this immuneACCESS table with in-frame rearrangements only. Some clones are missing; in checked studies, unresolved V genes explain under half, and the rest has no known cause. This sample comprises around 130,000 clones, about 86% of them detected only once. The ten largest clones represent around 10% of the sample. The starting material was peripheral blood, obtained on day 0 of AZD1222 vaccination. These receptors all come from an adult in good health.

The J gene is TRBJ2-5, the V gene TRBV28; TRBD2 aligns across 7 bases. The CDR3 sequence is 17 residues long. Germline assignment: CDR1 MDHEN and CDR2 SYDVKM. After removal of 8 bases from V and 4 bases from J, the junction contained 19 bases not matched to a gene. CDR3 sequence: CASPPAAGWTRRETQYF. DNA of the CDR3: TGTGCCAGCCCACCTGCGGCAGGGTGGACTAGGAGAGAGACCCAGTACTTC.

The chain links TRBV7-9 to TRBJ1-4; no definite D call. Germline values: CDR1 SEHNR, CDR2 FQNEAQ (reference sequence). Trimming pared 4 bases from V and 2 bases from J, leaving 8 bases between. CDR3 length equals 14 residues. DNA for the CDR3: TGTGCCAGCAGCTCAGTAGGGACTAATGAAAAACTGTTTTTT. Its protein product is CASSSVGTNEKLFF.

This clone appeared a single time. The V gene is TRBV3-1 (or the pseudogene TRBV3-2), the J gene TRBJ1-2, with 8 nucleotides matching TRBD1. Germline trimming cut 4 bases from V and 3 bases from J; bases unmatched to any gene: 13. The CDR3 totals 17 residues. CDR1 and CDR2 from the germline V gene are LGHDT and YNNKEL (reference sequence). The CDR3 DNA sequence: TGTGCCAGCAGCCCTTTCCACCGGGACAGGAACCACTATGGCTACACCTTC. This encodes CASSPFHRDRNHYGYTF.

The genes are TRBV5-4 and TRBJ1-2, with 7 bases fitting TRBD1. The V and J ends lost 2 bases and 7 bases, in that order; junction bases with no gene match: 8. CDR3 size: 14 residues. Germline-derived CDR1 and CDR2 are SGHNT and YYREEE (reference sequence). CDR3 nucleotide sequence: TGTGCCAGCAGCTTTACAGGGGCGCGGGGTGGCTACACCTTC. Its protein is CASSFTGARGGYTF.

The chain joins TRBV2 to TRBJ1-2, with D perhaps TRBD1 (6 bases). Germline V gives CDR1 SNHLY, CDR2 FYNNEI. The CDR3 loop spans 14 amino acids. Trimming took off 4 bases at V and 6 bases at J, with 15 bases between the two ends. This CDR3 is CASSGSGGKDGYTF. DNA for the CDR3: TGTGCCAGCAGTGGCAGCGGGGGCAAGGATGGCTACACCTTC.

The chain is built from TRBV6-2 or TRBV6-3 and TRBJ1-2, with D possibly TRBD1 on 5 matching bases. Between the trimmed V and J ends, which lost 4 bases and 2 bases, there was a span of 14 bases. Germline CDR1 MNHEY, CDR2 SVGEGT. This CDR3 region has 15 residues. The DNA of the CDR3 is TGTGCCAGCAGTTGGGGCAGCAAAACCAACTATGGCTACACCTTC. It translates to CASSWGSKTNYGYTF.

This clone came up once. The V and J genes are TRBV9 and TRBJ2-5, with a weak D call TRBD2 (7 bases). Per the germline V gene, CDR1 is SGDLS and CDR2 is YYNGEE. The V gene lost 0 bases and the J gene lost 4 bases, with 13 bases spanning the gap. This CDR3 is built from 15 residues. CDR3 in DNA: TGTGCCAGCAGCGTAGCCCAGGGAGGGGGAGAGACCCAGTACTTC. This sequence encodes CASSVAQGGGETQYF.

The genes are TRBV5-1 and TRBJ1-2; 8 nucleotides align to TRBD1. This CDR3 has 16 amino acids. Germline values: CDR1 SGHRS, CDR2 YFSETQ. The J segment lost 4 bases and the V segment lost 1 base, leaving 9 bases of the junction unmatched. CDR3 residues: CASSLIQGDMGYGYTF. The CDR3 nucleotides are TGCGCCAGCAGCTTGATACAGGGGGATATGGGCTATGGCTACACCTTC.

This rearrangement joins TRBV6-5 to TRBJ2-5; 7 bases are a match to TRBD2. Germline V gene data show CDR1 as MNHEY and CDR2 as SVGAGI. V was pared by 4 bases and J by 5 bases, with 4 bases of the junction left unmatched. The CDR3 spans 13 residues. The CDR3: CASSLGLDETQYF. For the CDR3, the DNA is TGTGCCAGCAGTTTAGGACTAGATGAGACCCAGTACTTC.

The J gene is TRBJ2-2, the V gene TRBV12-3 or TRBV12-4; no clear D gene. Between the trimmed V and J ends, which lost 2 bases and 2 bases, there was a span of 3 bases. The CDR3 is made up of 13 amino acids. In DNA, the CDR3 is TGTGCCAGCAGTTTACTAAACACCGGGGAGCTGTTTTTT. Protein: CASSLLNTGELFF.

This clone was detected a few times. The chain combines TRBV7-2 with TRBJ2-7; TRBD2 is a possible D gene (7 bases). Germline loops: CDR1 SGHTA, CDR2 FQGNSA. The germline V and J ends were trimmed by 3 bases and 7 bases, with 13 bases remaining between them. The CDR3 consists of 13 residues. The DNA for the CDR3 is TGTGCCAGCAGCTTTTACGGGGGGCGAGAGCAGTACTTC. It encodes CASSFYGGREQYF. The variable domain in full, with the rest retrieved from reference TRBV7-2 and TRBJ2-7, is GAGVSQSPSNKVTEKGKDVELRCDPISGHTALYWYRQSLGQGLEFLIYFQGNSAPDKSGLPSDRFSAERTGGSVSTLTIQRTQQEDSAVYLCASSFYGGREQYFGPGTRLTVT.

This clone was recorded only once. This CDR3 reads CASSLSWTGLNEKLFF. DNA for the CDR3: TGTGCCAGCAGCTTATCTTGGACGGGACTTAATGAAAAACTGTTTTTT. This chain joins TRBV11-1 and TRBJ1-4; a possible D gene is TRBD1 (5 bases). Trimming stripped 2 bases from V and 4 bases from J, with 14 bases between. Germline V gives CDR1 SGHAT, CDR2 FQDESV (reference sequence). The CDR3 has 16 amino acids.

This chain links TRBV5-6 with TRBJ2-7; 8 nucleotides align to TRBD1. The germline V gene encodes CDR1 SGHDT and CDR2 YYEEEE. After removal of 2 bases from V and 2 bases from J, the junction contained 6 bases not matched to a gene. This CDR3 is 15 amino acids long. DNA for the CDR3: TGTGCCAGCAGCTTCTGGGACAGGCCCACCTACGAGCAGTACTTC. This codes for CASSFWDRPTYEQYF.

J is TRBJ2-2 and V is TRBV15, with 7 bases fitting TRBD2. The CDR3 runs 16 residues. Trimming at V came to 1 base and at J to 7 bases, leaving 9 bases not matched to a gene. The germline V gene encodes CDR1 LNHNV and CDR2 YYDKDF (reference sequence). CDR3 sequence (DNA): TGTGCCACCAGCAGAGTCCCGGCGGGAGCGGGCGGGGAGCTGTTTTTT. It yields the protein CATSRVPAGAGGELFF.

This sequence joins TRBV21-1 and TRBJ2-5; the table calls TRBD2, which could not be checked here. TRBV21-1 is listed as a pseudogene. The CDR3 sequence is 15 residues long. This CDR3 reads CASSKAAADQETQYF. CDR3 DNA sequence: TGTGCCAGCAGCAAAGCAGCGGCAGACCAAGAGACCCAGTACTTC.

This chain links TRBV27 with TRBJ1-6; TRBD1 matches at 10 bases. Germline V lookup: CDR1 MNHEY, CDR2 SMNVEV (reference sequence). The CDR3 sequence is 14 residues long. V shed 6 bases and J 10 bases; nucleotides not matched to a gene: 6. The CDR3 sequence: CASRTGGAYSPLHF. DNA for the CDR3: TGTGCCAGCAGGACAGGGGGCGCTTACTCACCCCTCCACTTT.

The chain couples TRBV7-8 to TRBJ1-3; possibly TRBD1 for D (5 bases). Trimming pared 4 bases from V and 0 bases from J, leaving 13 bases between. Germline-derived CDR1 and CDR2 are SGHVS and FQNEAQ. The CDR3 is 16 amino acids. The CDR3, as DNA: TGTGCCAGCAGCTGGGGACCTTGGAGCTCTGGAAACACCATATATTTT. Its translation is CASSWGPWSSGNTIYF.

The rearrangement uses TRBV11-3 and TRBJ2-7, with D uncertain. Trimming removed 2 bases from V and 6 bases from J, with 8 bases in between. CDR3 size: 12 residues. CDR1 SGHNT and CDR2 YENEEA come from the germline V gene. CDR3 nucleotides: TGTGCCAGCAGCTTATCTTGGGGCGAGCAGTACTTC. Its protein is CASSLSWGEQYF.

V gene TRBV30 combines with J gene TRBJ2-5; 8 bases map to TRBD1. V was clipped by 4 bases and J by 2 bases; unmatched bases: 6. Germline V lookup: CDR1 GTSNPN, CDR2 SVGIG (reference sequence). The CDR3 covers 14 residues. CDR3 nucleotide sequence: TGTGCCTGGACCAGAGGACAGGGACAAGAGACCCAGTACTTC. Protein product: CAWTRGQGQETQYF.